Listed below are T cell receptor beta chains from one sample, sequenced in a study of post-analysis software for immune sequencing data. TCRdb reprocessed the PCR reads with MiXCR, giving one entry per CDR3 protein. The sample gives roughly 540,000 distinct CDR3 sequences, 34% of which show up once; approximately 6% is in the top ten. The specimen sequenced was blood. The origin of the receptors is a girl aged 2-17 years with multiple sclerosis. Both conserved end residues are part of each CDR3. D genes are given only for firm matches. Not every row has a clone size; where given, it reads once, few, many or a size class.

cdr3_length,d_call,j_call,clone_size,v_call,cdr3_nt,cdr3_aa
14,-,TRBJ2-6,few,TRBV19,TGTGCCAGTAGTATAGGGTCTGGGGCCAACGTCCTGACTTTC,CASSIGSGANVLTF
16,TRBD1,TRBJ2-5,-,TRBV7-2,TGTACCAGCAGCTTAGCAGCGACAGGGGGGGGAGAGACCCAGTACTTC,CTSSLAATGGGETQYF
15,TRBD1,TRBJ1-2,-,TRBV4-2,TGTGCCAGCAGCCAAGATCCCCAGAGGGGGCGCGGCTACACCTTC,CASSQDPQRGRGYTF
15,TRBD2,TRBJ2-3,-,TRBV9,TGTGCCAGCAGCGTAGCCAGCGGGGAGTTAGATACGCAGTATTTT,CASSVASGELDTQYF
15,TRBD1,TRBJ1-5,-,TRBV20-1,TGCAGTGCTAGCCTCGGGACAGGAGCCGATCAGCCCCAGCATTTT,CSASLGTGADQPQHF
15,-,TRBJ1-2,few,TRBV6-6,TGTGCCAGCTCGCAAAATCGGGGACGGAACTATGGCTACACCTTC,CASSQNRGRNYGYTF
12,-,TRBJ1-1,few,TRBV28,TGTGCCAGCAGTTTTGGGCAGTTTGAAGCTTTCTTT,CASSFGQFEAFF
11,TRBD1,TRBJ2-7,-,TRBV20-1,TGCAGTGTAAGCGACAGGGCCGAGCAGTACTTC,CSVSDRAEQYF
12,-,TRBJ2-5,few,TRBV2,TGTGCCAGCAGTGCGATGAGAGAGACCCAGTACTTC,CASSAMRETQYF
15,TRBD2,TRBJ2-1,-,TRBV11-1,TGTGCCAGCAGCTTAACGGCTAGCGGGGGACGTGAGCAGTTCTTC,CASSLTASGGREQFF
18,TRBD2,TRBJ2-6,-,TRBV6-1,TGTGCCAGCAGCCCTTGGGGACTAGCGGGCTCTGGGGCCAACGTCCTGACTTTC,CASSPWGLAGSGANVLTF
15,-,TRBJ2-7,-,TRBV5-1,TGCGCCAGCAGCTTGGGGGCAGGTCTTGGGTACGAGCAGTACTTC,CASSLGAGLGYEQYF
16,-,TRBJ2-1,-,TRBV4-2,TGTGCCAGCAGCCAAGTCGGGGCGGAGTACCAAGAGACCCAGTTCTTC,CASSQVGAEYQETQFF
14,TRBD1,TRBJ2-7,-,TRBV2,TGTGCCAGCAGTTTCGGACAGGGGTTGGGGGAGCAGTACTTC,CASSFGQGLGEQYF
16,-,TRBJ1-2,-,TRBV20-1,TGCAGTGCTAGAAATGCCGGTGGAATGGCCACCTATGGCTACACCTTC,CSARNAGGMATYGYTF
14,-,TRBJ2-3,few,TRBV28,TGTGCCAGCCAGGGATCTCGGGGGACAGATACGCAGTATTTT,CASQGSRGTDTQYF
14,-,TRBJ2-7,-,TRBV2,TGTGCCAGCAGGGACTTCTTTCTCTCCTACGAGCAGTACTTC,CASRDFFLSYEQYF
15,-,TRBJ2-2,few,TRBV5-1,TGCGCCAGCAGCTTGGCCCCCGGGGACACCGGGGAGCTGTTTTTT,CASSLAPGDTGELFF
16,TRBD1,TRBJ2-7,-,TRBV7-9,TGTGCCAGCAGCTCAGACCCCGGGACAGGGGTTCACGAGCAGTACTTC,CASSSDPGTGVHEQYF
15,TRBD1,TRBJ2-5,-,TRBV24-1,TGTGCCACCAGTGATCCCGGGACAGGGCTAGAGACCCAGTACTTC,CATSDPGTGLETQYF
15,-,TRBJ1-5,few,TRBV10-3,TGTGCCATCAGTGAGTCTCGGCAGGGAAGACAGCCCCAGCATTTT,CAISESRQGRQPQHF
13,TRBD1,TRBJ2-7,-,TRBV7-2,TGTGCCAGCAGCTTTGGGACAGGCTACGAGCAGTACTTC,CASSFGTGYEQYF
12,-,TRBJ1-2,many,TRBV6-1,TGTGCCAGCAGTGAATGGGTGGGTGGCTACACCTTC,CASSEWVGGYTF
15,TRBD2,TRBJ2-1,few,TRBV20-1,TGCAGTGCTTCAACCGGGACTAGCGGGGTAGGTGAGCAGTTCTTC,CSASTGTSGVGEQFF
15,-,TRBJ1-2,-,TRBV29-1,TGCAGCGTTGACCAGATACAGGGTTTTAGCTATGGCTACACCTTC,CSVDQIQGFSYGYTF
16,-,TRBJ1-6,few,TRBV27,TGTGCCAGCAGTTTATCGGGGCAGGGGTATAATTCACCCCTCCACTTT,CASSLSGQGYNSPLHF
11,-,TRBJ2-3,few,TRBV5-5,TGTGCCAGCAGAACCACAGATACGCAGTATTTT,CASRTTDTQYF